The rows below give T cell receptor beta chains drawn from one sample of a study of T-cell reconstitution after alpha-beta-depleted transplantation in children. TCRdb recomputed calls from the PCR reads with MiXCR, one row per CDR3 protein. The data show approximately 500,000 distinct CDR3 sequences, over 9.5% seen once. Sequencing was performed on PBMCs, taken before TCRalphabeta/CD19-depleted stem cell transplant. These receptors were taken from a child aged 2 to 15 with inherited bone marrow failure, due to receive a stem cell transplant. Both conserved end residues are part of each CDR3. D genes are given only for firm matches.

>TRBV2|TRBD1
CATSGQGNSPLHF
>TRBV4-1|NA
CASSQGWTSYEQYF
>TRBV7-9|NA
CASSFSGSEGNTQYF
>TRBV12-3/TRBV12-4|NA
CASSATIYEHYF
>TRBV27|NA
CASSSPLQGRGGYTF
>TRBV20-1|NA
CSARSGRGIGYTF
>TRBV7-9|NA
CASSSTLADRSYNEQFF
>TRBV29-1|NA
CSVHGGVGNEQFF
>TRBV10-3|TRBD1
CAIGQGGTYEQYF
>TRBV4-1|TRBD1
CASSQFHRGNYGYTF
>TRBV5-4|TRBD2
CASSLNRGSGVSYEQYF
>TRBV29-1|NA
CSVESRPRGPYYEMNTEAFF
>TRBV29-1|NA
CSVVGPGSYNEQFF
>TRBV13|TRBD1
CASSTRQGHSPLHF